This T cell receptor (beta chain) came from a study of T cell responses to AZD1222 COVID-19 vaccine. Whole-study results and caveats: Most donors were white British, females outnumbered males, and clonal diversity was possibly underestimated. Spike-specific TCR breadth and depth grew following two AZD1222 doses. Unmutated variant regions are reportedly targeted by nearly half of spike-specific TCRs. Regions 160-218 and 743-854 held dominance among vaccine-associated CD4 TCRs, which spanned spike.

A note on this clone: The antigen is not known.

The table came from immunoSEQ multiplex PCR; TCRdb's copy has only in-frame clones and leaves some out. The table has some 97,000 clones, around nine tenths seen once. The input for sequencing was peripheral blood, taken on day 0 of AZD1222 vaccination. This clonotype was obtained from an adult in good health.

The CDR3 spells CASSLDGVGYTF. CDR3 bases: TGTGCCAGCAGCTTAGATGGGGTTGGCTACACCTTC. The chain links TRBV11-2 to TRBJ1-2; no firm D call. CDR3 length: 12 residues. V was cut by 0 bases and J by 7 bases, with 6 bases left in between. Germline V gene lookup returns CDR1 SGHAT and CDR2 FQNNGV. Combining the CDR3 with reference TRBV11-2 and TRBJ1-2 gives the whole variable domain EAGVAQSPRYKIIEKRQSVAFWCNPISGHATLYWYQQILGQGPKLLIQFQNNGVVDDSQLPKDRFSAERLKGVDSTLKIQPAKLEDSAVYLCASSLDGVGYTFGSGTRLTVV.